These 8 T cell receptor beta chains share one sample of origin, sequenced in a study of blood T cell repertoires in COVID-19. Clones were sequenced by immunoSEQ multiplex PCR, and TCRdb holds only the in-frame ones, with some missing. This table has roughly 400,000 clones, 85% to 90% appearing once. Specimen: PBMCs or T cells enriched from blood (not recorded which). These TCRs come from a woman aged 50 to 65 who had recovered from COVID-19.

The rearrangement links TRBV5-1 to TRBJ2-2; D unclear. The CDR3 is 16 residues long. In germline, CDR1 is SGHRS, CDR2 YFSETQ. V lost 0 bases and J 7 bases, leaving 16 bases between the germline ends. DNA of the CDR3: TGCGCCAGCAGCTTGGCGCCATCCTACGAACTCGGGGAGCTGTTTTTT. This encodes CASSLAPSYELGELFF.

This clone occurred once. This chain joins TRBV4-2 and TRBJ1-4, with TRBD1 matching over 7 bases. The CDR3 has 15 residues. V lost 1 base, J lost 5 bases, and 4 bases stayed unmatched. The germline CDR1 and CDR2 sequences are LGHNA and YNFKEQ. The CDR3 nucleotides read TGTGCCAGCAGCCAAGGGGACAGCCCGAATGAAAAACTGTTTTTT. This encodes CASSQGDSPNEKLFF.

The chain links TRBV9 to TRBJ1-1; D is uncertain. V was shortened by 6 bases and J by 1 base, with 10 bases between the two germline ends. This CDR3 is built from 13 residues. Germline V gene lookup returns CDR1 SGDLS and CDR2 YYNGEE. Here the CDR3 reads CASNWEPNTEAFF. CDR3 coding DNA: TGTGCCAGCAATTGGGAGCCGAACACTGAAGCTTTCTTT.

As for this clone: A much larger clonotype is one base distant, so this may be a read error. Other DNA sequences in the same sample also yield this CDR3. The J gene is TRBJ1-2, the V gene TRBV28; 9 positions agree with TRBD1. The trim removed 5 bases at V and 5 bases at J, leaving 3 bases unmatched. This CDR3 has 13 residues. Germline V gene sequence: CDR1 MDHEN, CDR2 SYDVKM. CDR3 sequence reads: CASSPTGGYGYTF. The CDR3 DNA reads TGTGCCAGCAGTCCGACAGGGGGATATGGCTACACCTTC.

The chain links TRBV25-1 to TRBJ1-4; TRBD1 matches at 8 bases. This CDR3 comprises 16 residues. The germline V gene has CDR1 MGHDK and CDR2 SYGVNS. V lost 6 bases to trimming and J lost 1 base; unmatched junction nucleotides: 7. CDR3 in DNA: TGTGCCAGCAGACTAGGACAGGGCGGAACTAATGAAAAACTGTTTTTT. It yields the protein CASRLGQGGTNEKLFF.

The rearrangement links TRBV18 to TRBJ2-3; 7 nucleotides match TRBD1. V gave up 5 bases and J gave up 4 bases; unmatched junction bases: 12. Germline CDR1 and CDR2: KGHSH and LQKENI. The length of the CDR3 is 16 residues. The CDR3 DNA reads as TGTGCCAGCTCAGGAACGGGAATAGGGGGCGCAGATACGCAGTATTTT. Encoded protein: CASSGTGIGGADTQYF.

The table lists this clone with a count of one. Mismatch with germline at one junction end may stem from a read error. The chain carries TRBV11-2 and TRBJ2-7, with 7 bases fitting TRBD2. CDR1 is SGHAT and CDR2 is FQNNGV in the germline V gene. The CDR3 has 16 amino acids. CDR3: CASSLDQAGRYYEQYF. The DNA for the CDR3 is TGTGCCAGCAGCCTAGACCAAGCGGGGCGATACTACGAGCAGTACTTC.

This CDR3 is CASSRYLSLRRDNNSPLHF. The CDR3 DNA reads as TGTGCCAGCAGCCGCTACCTAAGTCTTCGCCGGGACAATAATTCACCCCTCCACTTT. This rearrangement joins TRBV3-1 (or the pseudogene TRBV3-2) to TRBJ1-6; D may be TRBD1 (6 bases). The CDR3 consists of 19 residues. CDR1 and CDR2 (germline): LGHDT, YNNKEL (reference sequence). V gave up 4 bases and J gave up 5 bases, with 24 bases separating them.